This paragraph covers one TCR beta chain sequence. Its antigen is still unknown. This record belongs to a study of graft-versus-host responses after intestinal transplantation. General study points: Some GvH clones were seen earlier in gut or blood, suggesting intestinal origin. Allografts from individuals with graft-donor T cell macrochimerism displayed high graft-versus-host to host-versus-graft clonal ratios.

Some clones are missing from TCRdb's copy, which holds only in-frame ones; the method was immunoSEQ multiplex PCR. The sample carries approximately 99,000 clones, around 92% recorded once. Germline loops: CDR1 SGHRS, CDR2 YFSETQ. V was trimmed by 4 bases and J by 10 bases, leaving 17 bases between them. The CDR3 is 13 residues long. The gene calls are TRBV5-1 and TRBJ1-1, with a possible D match to TRBD1 (6 bases). The sequence came from a human donor who was the organ donor for an intestinal transplant. Sequences were derived from unstimulated CD4+ T cells sorted from spleen or lymph node cells, sampled before transplant. CDR3 region: CASSPYRAMGAFF. In DNA form, the CDR3 reads TGCGCCAGCAGCCCATACAGGGCTATGGGAGCTTTCTTT.